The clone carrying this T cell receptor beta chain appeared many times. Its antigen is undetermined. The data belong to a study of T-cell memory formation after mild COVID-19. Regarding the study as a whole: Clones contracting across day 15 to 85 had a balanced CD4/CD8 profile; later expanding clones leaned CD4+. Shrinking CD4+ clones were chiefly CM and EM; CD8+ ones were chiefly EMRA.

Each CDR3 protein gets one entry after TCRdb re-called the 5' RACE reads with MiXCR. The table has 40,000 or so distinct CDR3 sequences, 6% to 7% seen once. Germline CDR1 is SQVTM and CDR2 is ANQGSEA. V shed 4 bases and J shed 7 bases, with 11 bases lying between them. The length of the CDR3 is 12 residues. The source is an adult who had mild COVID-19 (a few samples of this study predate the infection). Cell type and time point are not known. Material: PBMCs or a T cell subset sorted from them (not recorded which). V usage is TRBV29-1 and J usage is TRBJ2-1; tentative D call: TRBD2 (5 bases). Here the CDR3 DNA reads TGCAGCGTTGTGGACTTGTCGAATGAGCAGTTCTTC. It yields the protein CSVVDLSNEQFF.